This TCR beta chain was captured in a study of blood T cell repertoires in COVID-19. TCRdb's table, derived via immunoSEQ multiplex PCR, lists solely in-frame clones and lacks some. The table lists roughly 250,000 clones, around 82% of them singletons. This clonotype was sampled from a woman aged 40-49 years who had been exposed to COVID-19. Source material: PBMCs or T cells enriched from blood (not recorded which).

CDR3 sequence reads: CASSHGTTYEQYF. DNA of the CDR3: TGTGCCAGCAGTCACGGGACTACATACGAGCAGTACTTC. The V call is TRBV6-5, the J call TRBJ2-7; 7 nucleotides line up with TRBD2. This CDR3 is 13 amino acids long. Trimming removed 5 bases from V and 4 bases from J; junction bases left unmatched: 5. CDR1 is MNHEY and CDR2 is SVGAGI in the germline V gene.